This T cell receptor (beta chain) was profiled in a study of T cells in Graves' hyperthyroidism and ophthalmopathy (dated by TCRdb to the late 2010s). Describing the broader study: Peripheral blood was collected at initial diagnosis, before any treatment. Whether ophthalmopathy could be predicted prospectively was tested in an independent validation cohort made up of under 20 hyperthyroidism patients plus 17 patients who later progressed to ophthalmopathy. The paper reports TCR Vbeta CDR3 sequencing of roughly 140 peripheral blood samples: around 45 ophthalmopathy, 75 to 80 hyperthyroidism and approximately 17 progressor patients. Following sampling, methimazole starting at 30 mg daily was given to hyperthyroidism patients, and high-dose intravenous methylprednisolone was given to ophthalmopathy patients. The 75 to 100 discovery patients were randomly divided into training and test sets at a 7:3 ratio. In over five Graves' hyperthyroidism patients, the study also compared T-cell repertoires from thyroid tissue with T-cell repertoires from blood. TCR V-J signatures able to tell the groups apart were searched for in a discovery cohort of 90 to 100 patients, of whom about 40 had Graves' ophthalmopathy and more than 55 had stable Graves' hyperthyroidism. On the study overall, not on this receptor specifically: In validation, the model predicted progression to ophthalmopathy with roughly 66% sensitivity and roughly 75% specificity, a median of 6.5 months before onset. Ophthalmopathy was separated from stable hyperthyroidism by a 13 V-J signature model, with 85% to 90% sensitivity and about 81% specificity obtained in cross-validation and 80%/75% obtained in testing. Most expanded thyroid clonotypes (frequency above 0.001) were also detected in blood, suggesting blood repertoires may reflect thyroid immune responses. Sample size was not statistically predetermined, and investigators were not blinded to group allocation.

Trimming costs V 0 bases and J 4 bases, and their ends lie 13 bases apart. Inclusive of the bounding cysteine and phenylalanine, the CDR3 is 16 residues long. Only the CDR3 DNA stays, 48 bases, in frame from base 1. CDR1 and CDR2 are drawn from the germline V gene: SGDLS, YYNGEE. Stable Graves' hyperthyroidism was defined as no progression to ophthalmopathy during 18 months of follow-up. Hyperthyroidism patients were newly diagnosed, with disease duration under 2 months, and aged 18 to 65 years. Exclusion was applied to patients with uncontrolled infections, other autoimmune diseases, pregnancy or lactation. Clinical symptoms, serum thyroxine and TRAb, thyroid ultrasound, and orbital computed tomography formed the basis for the diagnoses. Ficoll-Paque density gradient centrifugation was used to isolate PBMCs from approximately 11 ml of fresh peripheral blood. Total RNA was extracted using Trizol reagent, and RNA quality was assessed on an Agilent 2100 Bioanalyzer.

TCR beta CDR3 regions were amplified from RNA transcripts. A first-round RT-PCR of the TCR CDR3 used the HTBI primer set with the Qiagen OneStep RT-PCR kit. The libraries were constructed in a second round of multiplex PCR and then size-selected and purified. Paired-end sequencing of the libraries was performed with 100 bp reads on an Illumina HiSeq2000. In the source study's methods: SOAPnuke was used to process the raw data, removing reads that contained adapters or uncalled bases, had a mean Phred below 15, or lacked an exact match to the constant primer or identifier. COPE v1.2.5 was used to merge the high-quality paired reads, and each unique nucleotide sequence was defined as a clonotype. MiTCR v1.1 was used to align clonotypes to the IMGT TRBV, TRBD and TRBJ reference segments. Analysis was restricted to V-J combinations with a frequency above 0.0001, which covered about 99% of repertoires. The TCS score was defined as F50 (clonal expansion) divided by E x V (chaos), with BLOSUM62-based TCRdist calculated between CDR3 peptides within each V-J. Welch's t-statistics and random forest reduced 500 to 550 V-J features to 10 to 15, which were used in a naive Bayes classifier (R e1071). The public reads were run again by TCRdb, first through fastp at Q25 and then through MiXCR, and only productive beta chains were kept. Here each entry gathers all rows of one CDR3 protein and keeps the most common genes and DNA. For this entry, the V and J calls and clone size follow TCRdb and not the study's own pipeline. This sample holds hundreds of thousands of distinct CDR3 sequences; around 15% were observed only once. The ten largest make up approximately 18% of the sample.

Regarding this clonotype: The antigen it recognizes is unknown. No much larger clone is present one base from it, and per-base qualities are unavailable.

The sequenced sample consisted of blood. The receptor was isolated from a woman aged 18-29 years with Graves' hyperthyroidism. The receptor chain draws on TRBV9 and TRBJ2-2; the D segment could be TRBD2, given 6 matching bases. The nucleotides are TGTGCCAGCAGCGTAGAGTCTACTAGCCGCACCGGGGAGCTGTTTTTT. This sequence encodes CASSVESTSRTGELFF. The CDR3, completed at both ends by the reference TRBV9 and TRBJ2-2 genes, gives the full variable domain DSGVTQTPKHLITATGQRVTLRCSPRSGDLSVYWYQQSLDQGLQFLIQYYNGEERAKGNILERFSAQQFPDLHSELNLSSLELGDSALYFCASSVESTSRTGELFFGEGSRLTVL.